This passage covers 5 T cell receptor beta chains from one sample sequenced in a study of response to subunit inactivated influenza vaccine (dated by TCRdb to the late 2010s). Library construction relied on RT-PCR. The sample was run on an Illumina HiSeq 2500. TCRdb applied fastp at Q25 and MiXCR to the public reads, then kept only in-frame beta chains. Each entry is one CDR3 protein sequence, shown with its most common DNA and genes. The sample table shows more than 700,000 distinct CDR3 sequences, and 21% are seen once. Of the sample, about 10% is held by the ten largest clones. Material: PBMCs from blood, obtained about 5 days after vaccination. The origin of the receptors is a man aged 45-60 years who received an inactivated influenza vaccine. Donor details come from another sample of the same person, matched by shared clones.

The chain has TRBV6-2 or TRBV6-3 and TRBJ1-2; D is ambiguous. Per the germline V gene, CDR1 is MNHEY and CDR2 is SVGEGT. V lost 7 bases and J lost 0, with 12 bases in between. CDR3 length: 14 residues. DNA for the CDR3: TGTGCCAGCATTTTCGGCAAAACTAACTATGGCTACACCTTC. Amino acids: CASIFGKTNYGYTF.

The chain combines TRBV7-2 with TRBJ2-5; 7 bases line up with TRBD2. Germline loops: CDR1 SGHTA, CDR2 FQGNSA. The CDR3 extends over 15 amino acids. J gave up 5 bases and V 6 bases, and 12 bases lay outside the gene matches. CDR3 loop: CASSRSRGDAETQYF. The CDR3 DNA is TGTGCCAGCAGTCGTAGTCGGGGGGATGCGGAGACCCAGTACTTC. Drawing the rest from reference TRBV7-2 and TRBJ2-5, the complete variable domain is GAGVSQSPSNKVTEKGKDVELRCDPISGHTALYWYRQSLGQGLEFLIYFQGNSAPDKSGLPSDRFSAERTGGSVSTLTIQRTQQEDSAVYLCASSRSRGDAETQYFGPGTRLLVL.

The table lists this clonotype with a few counts. The J gene is TRBJ2-1, the V gene TRBV6-1; possibly TRBD2 for D (6 bases). The ends were cut back, 6 bases at V and 0 bases at J, with 15 bases in the middle. CDR3 length: 16 amino acids. Germline V gives CDR1 MNHNS, CDR2 SASEGT. The CDR3: CASSSVVGSSYNEQFF. In DNA form, the CDR3 reads TGTGCCAGCAGCTCTGTCGTCGGGAGCTCCTACAATGAGCAGTTCTTC.

J is TRBJ2-5 and V is TRBV3-1; 8 bases line up with TRBD2. The length of the CDR3 is 15 residues. V lost 4 bases and J lost 4; bases outside the gene matches: 8. Germline V lookup: CDR1 LGHDT, CDR2 YNNKEL (reference sequence). The CDR3 nucleotides are TGTGCCAGCAGCCGGGGACTAGAGTGGGGAGAGACCCAGTACTTC. The encoded protein is CASSRGLEWGETQYF.

A few counts support this clonotype. The CDR3 DNA sequence: TGTGCCAGCAGCTTCGGACAGCCGAGGGGTCCACTTAGCAAAAACATTCAGTACTTC. The encoded protein is CASSFGQPRGPLSKNIQYF. The chain recombines TRBV11-2 with TRBJ2-4, with TRBD1 as a possible D gene (6 bases). Per germline, CDR1 SGHAT and CDR2 FQNNGV. The CDR3 consists of 19 residues. Trimming pared 3 bases from V and 3 bases from J, leaving 24 bases between.